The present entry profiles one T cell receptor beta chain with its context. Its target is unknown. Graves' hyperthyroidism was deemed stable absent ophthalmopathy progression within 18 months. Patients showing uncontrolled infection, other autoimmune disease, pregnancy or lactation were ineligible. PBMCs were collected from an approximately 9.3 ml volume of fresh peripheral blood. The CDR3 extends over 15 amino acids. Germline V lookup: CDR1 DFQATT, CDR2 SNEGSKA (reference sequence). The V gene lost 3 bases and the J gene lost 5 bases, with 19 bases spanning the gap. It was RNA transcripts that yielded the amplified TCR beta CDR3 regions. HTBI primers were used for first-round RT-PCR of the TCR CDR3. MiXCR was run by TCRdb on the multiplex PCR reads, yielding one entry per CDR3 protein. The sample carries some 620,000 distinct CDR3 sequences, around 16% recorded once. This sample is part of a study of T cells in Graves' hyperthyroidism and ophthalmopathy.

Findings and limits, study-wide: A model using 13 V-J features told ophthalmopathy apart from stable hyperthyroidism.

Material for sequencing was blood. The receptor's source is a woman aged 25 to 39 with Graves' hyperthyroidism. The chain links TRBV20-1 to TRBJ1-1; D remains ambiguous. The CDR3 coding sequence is TGCAGTGCTAGCGAAGTCCCCTTTGGGTATACTGAAGCTTTCTTT. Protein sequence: CSASEVPFGYTEAFF.